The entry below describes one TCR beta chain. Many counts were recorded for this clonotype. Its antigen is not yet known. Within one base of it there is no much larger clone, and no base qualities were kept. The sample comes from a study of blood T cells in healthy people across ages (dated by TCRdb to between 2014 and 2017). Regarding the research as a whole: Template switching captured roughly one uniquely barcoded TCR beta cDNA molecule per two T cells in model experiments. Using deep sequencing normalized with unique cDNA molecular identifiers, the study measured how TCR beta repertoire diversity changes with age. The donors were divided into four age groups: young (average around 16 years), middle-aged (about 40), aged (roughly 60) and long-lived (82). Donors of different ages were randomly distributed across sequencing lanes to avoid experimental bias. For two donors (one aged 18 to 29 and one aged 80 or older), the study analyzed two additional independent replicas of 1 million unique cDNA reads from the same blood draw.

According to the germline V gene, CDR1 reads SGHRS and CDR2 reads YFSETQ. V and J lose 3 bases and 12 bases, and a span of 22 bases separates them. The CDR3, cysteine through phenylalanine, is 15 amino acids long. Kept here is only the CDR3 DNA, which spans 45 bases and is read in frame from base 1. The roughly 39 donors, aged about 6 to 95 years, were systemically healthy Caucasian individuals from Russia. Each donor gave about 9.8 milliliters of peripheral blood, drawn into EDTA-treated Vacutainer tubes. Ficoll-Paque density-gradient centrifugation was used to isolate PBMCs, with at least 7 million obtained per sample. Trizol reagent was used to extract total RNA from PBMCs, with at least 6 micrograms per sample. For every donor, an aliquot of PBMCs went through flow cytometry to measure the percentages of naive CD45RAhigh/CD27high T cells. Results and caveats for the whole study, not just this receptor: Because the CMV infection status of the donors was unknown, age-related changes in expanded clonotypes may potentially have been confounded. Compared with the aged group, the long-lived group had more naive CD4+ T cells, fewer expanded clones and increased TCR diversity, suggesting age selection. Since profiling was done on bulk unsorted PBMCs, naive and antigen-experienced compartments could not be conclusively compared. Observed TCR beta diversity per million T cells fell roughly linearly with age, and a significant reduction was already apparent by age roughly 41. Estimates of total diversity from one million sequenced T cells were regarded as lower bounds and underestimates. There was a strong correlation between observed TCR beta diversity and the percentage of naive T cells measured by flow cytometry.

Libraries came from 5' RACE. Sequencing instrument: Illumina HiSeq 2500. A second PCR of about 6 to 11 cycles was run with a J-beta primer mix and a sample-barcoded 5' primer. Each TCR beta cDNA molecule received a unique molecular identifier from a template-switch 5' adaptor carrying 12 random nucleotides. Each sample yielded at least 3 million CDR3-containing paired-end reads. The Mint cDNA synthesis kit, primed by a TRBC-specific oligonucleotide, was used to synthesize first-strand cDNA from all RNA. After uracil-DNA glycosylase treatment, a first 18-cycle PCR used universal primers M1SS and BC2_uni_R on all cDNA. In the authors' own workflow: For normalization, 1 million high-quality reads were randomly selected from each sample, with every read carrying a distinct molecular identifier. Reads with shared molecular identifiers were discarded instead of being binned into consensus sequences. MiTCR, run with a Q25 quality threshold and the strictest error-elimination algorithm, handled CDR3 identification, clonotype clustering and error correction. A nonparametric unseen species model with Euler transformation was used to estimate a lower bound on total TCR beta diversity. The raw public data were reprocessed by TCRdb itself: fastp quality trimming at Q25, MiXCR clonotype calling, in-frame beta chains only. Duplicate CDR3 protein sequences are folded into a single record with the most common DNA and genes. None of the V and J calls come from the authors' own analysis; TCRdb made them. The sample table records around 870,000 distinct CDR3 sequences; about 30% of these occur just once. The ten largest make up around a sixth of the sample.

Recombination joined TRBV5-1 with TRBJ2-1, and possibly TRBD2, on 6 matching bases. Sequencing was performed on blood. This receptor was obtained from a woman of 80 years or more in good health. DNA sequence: TGCGCCAGCAGCTCCAACCGGGACGCCGGGGGAGCGCAGTTCTTC. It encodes CASSSNRDAGGAQFF.